The 20 T cell receptor beta chains presented below share a single source sample, sequenced in a study of identical twins. Each CDR3 protein gets one entry after TCRdb re-called the 5' RACE reads with MiXCR. Found here are some 1,600,000 distinct CDR3 sequences, around a third of them singletons; the top ten hold 0.25% to 0.3%. The sequenced sample was cord blood. The receptors derive from a newborn girl in good health.

The V gene is TRBV3-1, the J gene TRBJ2-3; maybe TRBD2 (5 bases). Germline V gene lookup returns CDR1 LGHDT and CDR2 YNNKEL (reference sequence). V was clipped by 4 bases and J by 4 bases, with 12 bases between them. This CDR3 contains 14 residues. The CDR3 here is CASSPRGPPDTQYF. The DNA of the CDR3 is TGTGCCAGCAGCCCCCGCGGGCCTCCAGATACGCAGTATTTT.

This clonotype was seen only a few times. This chain connects TRBV2 to TRBJ2-7; 8 nucleotides match TRBD1. With 6 bases clipped from V and 5 bases from J, the junction kept 3 bases outside the gene matches. This CDR3 comprises 12 residues. Germline V gives CDR1 SNHLY, CDR2 FYNNEI. The CDR3 coding sequence is TGTGCCAGCAGCGACAGGGGTGACGAGCAGTACTTC. The encoded protein is CASSDRGDEQYF.

This sequence joins TRBV12-5 and TRBJ1-1; no firm D call. This CDR3 region has 12 residues. V shed 2 bases and J shed 3 bases, with 4 bases lying between them. Germline assignment: CDR1 LGHNT and CDR2 FRNRAP. The CDR3 DNA reads TGTGCTAGTGGTTTGAAACACACTGAAGCTTTCTTT. It translates to CASGLKHTEAFF.

The sample holds many counts of this clonotype. The rearrangement joins TRBV5-8 to TRBJ1-2; D unresolved. The CDR3 runs to 13 residues. In germline, CDR1 is SGHTS, CDR2 YDEGEE. Between the trimmed V and J ends, which lost 1 base and 2 bases, there was a span of 6 bases. This chain's CDR3 is CASSLFGNYGYTF. The CDR3 region has the DNA TGTGCCAGCAGCTTGTTTGGAAACTATGGCTACACCTTC.

For this clonotype: Germline is not matched at one junction end, which may reflect a read error. The chain combines TRBV5-1 with TRBJ1-6, with D unresolved. This CDR3 contains 13 residues. Germline assignment: CDR1 SGHRS and CDR2 YFSETQ. The CDR3 is CASSLGQSSPPHF. CDR3 nucleotide sequence: TGCGCCAGCAGCTTGGGTCAGAGTTCACCCCCCCACTTT.

The rearrangement joins TRBV20-1 to TRBJ2-1, with a weak D call TRBD2 (5 bases). Matching the DNA end better, TRBJ2-7 makes the J call doubtful. CDR1 and CDR2 from the germline V gene are DFQATT and SNEGSKA (reference sequence). The CDR3 loop spans 12 amino acids. CDR3 in amino acids: CSANRFGNEQYF. Written as DNA, the CDR3 is TGCAGTGCTAACCGGTTCGGGAATGAGCAGTACTTC.

Only a few counts were recorded for this clonotype. The chain couples TRBV28 to TRBJ1-1; no reliable D call. Trimming removed 2 bases at V and 3 bases at J, with 13 bases between. The length of the CDR3 is 15 residues. Germline assignment: CDR1 MDHEN and CDR2 SYDVKM. This CDR3 reads CASSLLDKRDTEAFF. The DNA of the CDR3 is TGTGCCAGCAGTTTACTCGACAAGAGGGACACTGAAGCTTTCTTT.

This sequence joins TRBV20-1 and TRBJ1-2, with 8 bases fitting TRBD1. The CDR3 is 12 residues long. Germline lookup yields CDR1 DFQATT and CDR2 SNEGSKA (reference sequence). V was pared by 1 base and J by 11 bases, with 6 bases of the junction left unmatched. The CDR3 DNA follows: TGCAGTGCTAGAGTGCAGGGGGCGGAGTACACCTTC. This gives the protein CSARVQGAEYTF.

This clonotype has only a few counts. This chain uses TRBV20-1 with TRBJ2-7; the match to TRBD2 covers 7 bases. The tail of the sequence fits TRBJ2-5 better, so the J call may be wrong. The CDR3 sequence is 13 residues long. The germline V gene encodes CDR1 DFQATT and CDR2 SNEGSKA (reference sequence). The CDR3 DNA reads as TGCAGTGCTAGAGTGGTTAGCGGGGAGACCCAGTACTTC. This codes for CSARVVSGETQYF.

This rearrangement joins TRBV2 to TRBJ1-4, with 12 bases aligning to TRBD1. The germline gives CDR1 SNHLY, CDR2 FYNNEI. The CDR3 is 12 amino acids. DNA of the CDR3: TGTGCAACCGGGACAGGGGGCGGAAAACTGTTTTTT. It encodes CATGTGGGKLFF.

This clonotype was seen ten or more times. The gene calls are TRBV6-6 and TRBJ1-5; no definite D call. The V gene's germline CDR1 is MNHNY and CDR2 SVGAGI (reference sequence). The CDR3 has 14 residues. Deletions cut 2 bases from V and 0 bases from J, with 5 bases between. CDR3 residues: CASSYGVSNQPQHF. The CDR3 DNA reads as TGTGCCAGCAGTTACGGGGTTAGCAATCAGCCCCAGCATTTT.

This sequence joins TRBV11-2 and TRBJ2-1; D may correspond to TRBD1 or TRBD2 (6 bases each). Germline lookup yields CDR1 SGHAT and CDR2 FQNNGV. The CDR3 spans 15 residues. Trimming removed 5 bases at V and 13 bases at J, with 24 bases between. In DNA, the CDR3 is TGTGCCAGCAGCCTCACAGGGTGGGACTTAGAGACCCAGTTCTTC. Amino acid sequence: CASSLTGWDLETQFF. The complete variable domain, with remaining parts taken from reference TRBV11-2 and TRBJ2-1, reads EAGVAQSPRYKIIEKRQSVAFWCNPISGHATLYWYQQILGQGPKLLIQFQNNGVVDDSQLPKDRFSAERLKGVDSTLKIQPAKLEDSAVYLCASSLTGWDLETQFFGPGTRLTVL.

The count of this clonotype is one. The CDR3: CSARARKEGRNTEAFF. DNA for the CDR3: TGCAGTGCTAGAGCCAGAAAAGAGGGGAGGAACACTGAAGCTTTCTTT. The chain uses TRBV20-1 and TRBJ1-1; weak D call: TRBD1 (5 bases). This CDR3 region has 16 residues. In germline, CDR1 is DFQATT, CDR2 SNEGSKA (reference sequence). With 1 base removed from V and 1 base from J, the gap between germline ends came to 16 bases.

This chain joins TRBV27 and TRBJ1-4, with D unresolved. CDR1 and CDR2 (germline): MNHEY, SMNVEV (reference sequence). CDR3 length: 16 amino acids. V lost 0 bases to trimming and J lost 3 bases, with 11 bases between them. CDR3: CASSLSPTRSNEKLFF. The CDR3 DNA reads as TGTGCCAGCAGTTTATCCCCGACCCGGTCTAATGAAAAACTGTTTTTT.

CDR3 residues: CASSLGWEPAGHNSPLHF. CDR3 DNA sequence: TGCGCCAGCAGCTTGGGATGGGAGCCGGCAGGCCATAATTCACCCCTCCACTTT. The chain joins TRBV5-1 to TRBJ1-6; D remains ambiguous. V was cut by 0 bases and J by 5 bases, with 18 bases left in between. CDR3 size: 18 residues. The V gene's germline CDR1 is SGHRS and CDR2 YFSETQ.

This clonotype was seen more than once but under ten times. This rearrangement joins TRBV27 to TRBJ2-7; 14 nucleotides align to TRBD2. J was trimmed by 2 bases and V by 6 bases; bases with no gene match: 3. Germline loops: CDR1 MNHEY, CDR2 SMNVEV (reference sequence). The CDR3 has 15 amino acids. CDR3 in amino acids: CASSRGLAGAYEQYF. CDR3 DNA sequence: TGTGCCAGCAGCCGGGGACTAGCGGGAGCCTACGAGCAGTACTTC.

This chain's CDR3 is CASSMWRYEAFF. CDR3 sequence (DNA): TGTGCCAGTAGTATGTGGCGGTATGAAGCTTTCTTT. This chain links TRBV19 with TRBJ1-1; D is unresolved. Germline CDR1 reads LNHDA; CDR2 reads SQIVND (reference sequence). Deletions cut 3 bases from V and 7 bases from J, with 9 bases between. CDR3 length: 12 residues. The full variable domain, with the rest looked up from reference TRBV19 and TRBJ1-1, is DGGITQSPKYLFRKEGQNVTLSCEQNLNHDAMYWYRQDPGQGLRLIYYSQIVNDFQKGDIAEGYSVSREKKESFPLTVTSAQKNPTAFYLCASSMWRYEAFFGQGTRLTVV.

The sample holds a few counts of this clonotype. The rearrangement joins TRBV28 to TRBJ2-1; 7 bases are shared with TRBD2. The CDR3 is made up of 14 amino acids. CDR1 MDHEN and CDR2 SYDVKM come from the germline V gene. V lost 7 bases and J lost 7; bases outside the gene matches: 10. The CDR3 loop reads CASKRAMRGNEQFF. CDR3 bases: TGTGCCAGCAAGCGGGCGATGCGGGGGAATGAGCAGTTCTTC.

The chain links TRBV6-5 to TRBJ2-5, with D possibly matching TRBD2 (6 bases). Between the trimmed V and J ends, which lost 6 bases and 4 bases, there was a span of 15 bases. The germline CDR1 and CDR2 sequences are MNHEY and SVGAGI. The CDR3 sequence is 14 residues long. CDR3 region: CASRPLTRAETQYF. CDR3 in DNA: TGTGCCAGCAGGCCCTTGACTAGGGCAGAGACCCAGTACTTC.

This chain links TRBV3-1 with TRBJ2-3; D perhaps matches TRBD2 (5 bases). V was trimmed by 8 bases and J by 2 bases, leaving 20 bases between them. The germline V gene has CDR1 LGHDT and CDR2 YNNKEL (reference sequence). The CDR3 is made up of 16 amino acids. In DNA, the CDR3 is TGTGCCAGCGACCTCTTTCTAGCTGGAGACACAGATACGCAGTATTTT. It yields the protein CASDLFLAGDTDTQYF.